This TCR beta chain is drawn from a study of identical twins. TCRdb independently ran MiXCR on the 5' RACE reads; one entry per CDR3 protein. The table includes 600,000 to 800,000 distinct CDR3 sequences, less than 25% detected once. General study findings and limits: Twin sharing of out-of-frame TCR alpha was underestimated by models in monozygotic pairs.

This clonotype occurred many times. The antigen remains undetermined. V lost 1 base, J lost 2 bases, and 11 bases lay in between. The CDR3 length is 14 residues. The germline V gene encodes CDR1 DFQATT and CDR2 SNEGSKA (reference sequence). The same data also went into a second study, on T cells expressing NK-cell markers. That report notes: Sorting was limited to alpha-beta TCR-expressing T cells with an anti-gamma-delta TCR antibody in several experiments.

The sample taken for sequencing was PBMCs. The receptor's source is a woman aged 18-29 years in good health. The chain employs TRBV20-1 and TRBJ1-2; D gene uncertain. The CDR3 protein is CSARVAAQNYGYTF. DNA of the CDR3: TGCAGTGCTAGAGTGGCTGCCCAAAACTATGGCTACACCTTC.